This T cell receptor beta chain was recovered during a study of blood T cells in healthy people across ages. Sample-barcoded 5' priming and a J-beta primer mix drove a second PCR of 7 to 11 cycles. Template switching added a 12-random-nucleotide identifier to every cDNA molecule. TCRdb analysed the 5' RACE reads with MiXCR anew, one entry per CDR3 protein. Here the sample spans around 900,000 distinct CDR3 sequences, around 30% being singletons. Whole-study findings and limits: Per million T cells, TCR beta diversity dropped roughly linearly as age increased.

After removal of 4 bases from V and 5 bases from J, the junction contained 4 bases not matched to a gene. Germline values: CDR1 MRHNA, CDR2 SNTAGT. This CDR3 is built from 14 residues. The sample holds a few counts of this clonotype. The antigen is undetermined. The TCR comes from an elderly woman in good health. The gene calls are TRBV6-4 and TRBJ2-2, with 7 bases matching TRBD2. Sequencing was carried out using blood. DNA of the CDR3: TGTGCCAGCAGTGCCGAACTAGCGACCGGGGAGCTGTTTTTT. It translates to CASSAELATGELFF.